Given below is one T cell receptor (beta chain) in context. Its antigen is still unknown. This record belongs to a study of CD4 T cells in relation to SARS-CoV-2 and coronaviruses. Study-wide points: Pre-pandemic and post-infection samples never came from the same donor.

Assay: immunoSEQ multiplex PCR; the TCRdb copy retains only in-frame clones and omits some. Of roughly 63,000 clones detected, over 90% appear once; the ten largest clones hold 0.12% to 0.15%. V was pared by 4 bases and J by 4 bases, with 10 bases of the junction left unmatched. Germline CDR1 and CDR2: GTSNPN and SVGIG (reference sequence). The CDR3 has 15 amino acids. CD4+ T cells from unexposed donors were obtained before the COVID-19 pandemic (2011-2018). CD4 enrichment then naive enrichment separated naive from memory CD4+ cells. The genes are TRBV30 and TRBJ2-3, with TRBD2 matching over 8 bases. The origin of this receptor is a human donor in good health. The specimen was naive CD4+ T cells from PBMCs. Subset of the sample: naive CD4+ T cells isolated by negative enrichment. The CDR3 is CAWTKAAGVADTQYF. Written as DNA, the CDR3 is TGTGCCTGGACTAAGGCAGCGGGAGTGGCAGATACGCAGTATTTT.